The source of this T cell receptor beta chain is a study of identical twins. Broader study findings: Carriage of fewer insertions was seen in abundant cord blood beta clonotypes, whereas memory repertoires showed none.

Healthy Caucasians made up all donors. This clonotype was observed a handful of times. What it binds is unknown. V shed 5 bases and J 4 bases; nucleotides not matched to a gene: 7. CDR1 and CDR2 (germline): SEHNR, FQNEAQ (reference sequence). CDR3 size: 15 residues. Template switching, a step in the protocol, added a universal primer site, and cDNA carried unique molecular identifiers. TCRdb redid the calling of the 5' RACE reads with MiXCR, one entry per CDR3 protein. Of around 1.7 million distinct CDR3 sequences in the sample, roughly 35% were seen once. The source material was cord blood. The rearrangement joins TRBV7-9 to TRBJ1-4; 7 bases map to TRBD1. The TCR comes from a newborn girl in good health. CDR3 amino acids: CASSPGTVYNEKLFF. DNA of the CDR3: TGTGCCAGCAGCCCCGGGACAGTCTATAATGAAAAACTGTTTTTT.